These 12 T cell receptor beta chains came from one sample sequenced in a study of T-cell reconstitution after alpha-beta-depleted transplantation in children. The TCRbeta library incorporated unique molecular identifiers. MiXCR, applied by TCRdb to the PCR reads, yields one record per CDR3 protein. The sample has just under 150,000 distinct CDR3 sequences, 8.8% seen once. Material: PBMCs, mostly from graft donor cells, obtained 180 days after TCRalphabeta/CD19-depleted stem cell transplant. These receptors all come from a female patient aged 2-10 years who had a stem cell transplant for congenital amegakaryocytic thrombocytopenia, so the T cells may come from the graft donor.

This clonotype was recorded a few times. The rearrangement links TRBV28 to TRBJ2-7; 7 positions match TRBD1. With V trimmed by 4 bases and J by 0 bases, 9 bases remained unmatched. CDR3 length: 16 amino acids. From germline, CDR1 is MDHEN and CDR2 SYDVKM. The CDR3 loop is CASSSFWTGGSYEQYF. Written as DNA, the CDR3 is TGTGCCAGCAGTTCGTTTTGGACAGGAGGCTCCTACGAGCAGTACTTC.

This chain links TRBV7-2 with TRBJ2-5; D unclear. This CDR3 is 15 amino acids long. The V gene's germline CDR1 is SGHTA and CDR2 FQGNSA. V shed 0 bases and J shed 3 bases, with 11 bases lying between them. CDR3 nucleotides: TGTGCCAGCAGCTTAGCGGTGAAGTCAAAAGAGACCCAGTACTTC. Residues: CASSLAVKSKETQYF.

This clonotype was found many times. The J gene is TRBJ2-5, the V gene TRBV5-6; D might be TRBD1 or TRBD2, each matching 5 bases. This CDR3 has 13 amino acids. V dropped 2 bases and J dropped 4 bases, with 9 bases sitting between them. CDR1 is SGHDT and CDR2 is YYEEEE in the germline V gene. The CDR3 region is CASSFSGTETQYF. In nucleotides, the CDR3 is TGTGCCAGCAGCTTCTCAGGGACAGAGACCCAGTACTTC.

A single count supports this clonotype. An end of the junction differs from the germline gene, which may be a read error. The V gene is TRBV3-1, the J gene TRBJ2-1; 10 bases map to TRBD2. CDR1 and CDR2 (germline): LGHDT, YNNKEL (reference sequence). The length of the CDR3 is 18 residues. The CDR3 nucleotides read TGTGCCTGCAGCCAAGAGTTGCTAGCGGGAGCTTCCTACAATGAGCAGTTCTTC. Translation gives CACSQELLAGASYNEQFF.

This clonotype was detected ten times or more. This chain connects TRBV7-6 to TRBJ2-3; D unresolved. CDR1 is SGHVS and CDR2 is FNYEAQ in the germline V gene. CDR3 size: 14 residues. V was trimmed by 1 base and J by 2 bases, leaving 7 bases between them. This CDR3 is CASSLEASTDTQYF. DNA of the CDR3: TGTGCCAGCAGCTTAGAGGCCTCCACAGATACGCAGTATTTT.

To note about this clonotype: One end of the junction fails to match germline, which may point to a read error. This chain uses TRBV7-2 with TRBJ2-1; the D gene is possibly TRBD2 (5 bases). In germline, CDR1 is SGHTA, CDR2 FQGNSA. The CDR3 has 14 amino acids. The CDR3 nucleotides read TGTGCCAGCAGCCTAGCAGCCTCCTACAATGAGCAGTTCTTC. As protein: CASSLAASYNEQFF.

The sample holds many counts of this clonotype. This chain joins TRBV5-1 and TRBJ1-4; D remains ambiguous. The CDR3 is 14 amino acids. Germline values: CDR1 SGHRS, CDR2 YFSETQ. Trimming stripped 8 bases from V and 6 bases from J, with 17 bases between. The DNA of the CDR3 is TGCGCCAGTTACGATCCGGGTGCGGATGAAAAACTGTTTTTT. This gives the protein CASYDPGADEKLFF.

This clonotype was detected many times. V and J are TRBV28 and TRBJ2-7; D remains ambiguous. CDR1 is MDHEN and CDR2 is SYDVKM in the germline V gene. This CDR3 contains 15 residues. With 6 bases removed from V and 3 bases from J, the gap between germline ends came to 18 bases. CDR3 loop: CASSPFRVLHYEQYF. CDR3 bases: TGTGCCAGCAGCCCGTTTCGGGTTCTGCACTACGAGCAGTACTTC.

V and J are TRBV5-1 and TRBJ2-7; 15 bases are shared with TRBD2. The germline CDR1 and CDR2 sequences are SGHRS and YFSETQ. J was trimmed by 0 bases and V by 2 bases; bases with no gene match: 12. This CDR3 spans 20 amino acids. This CDR3 is CASSFPNGTSGRLFSYEQYF. DNA for the CDR3: TGCGCCAGCAGCTTTCCAAACGGGACTAGCGGGAGGTTATTCTCCTACGAGCAGTACTTC.

J is TRBJ2-7 and V is TRBV12-3 or TRBV12-4; maybe TRBD1 (6 bases). The V end was cut by 5 bases, the J end by 1 base, with 9 bases between. This CDR3 spans 13 amino acids. The CDR3 loop reads CASSKTGSYEQYF. CDR3 DNA sequence: TGTGCCAGCAGTAAGACAGGTTCCTACGAGCAGTACTTC.

Only a few counts were recorded for this clonotype. The chain employs TRBV12-3 or TRBV12-4 and TRBJ1-2; 8 bases map to TRBD1. The CDR3 totals 15 residues. With 1 base clipped from V and 5 bases from J, the junction kept 6 bases outside the gene matches. The CDR3 DNA follows: TGTGCCAGCAGTTTAGAGGCAGGGGGCAAGTATGGCTACACCTTC. It is translated as CASSLEAGGKYGYTF.

The V call is TRBV12-3 or TRBV12-4, the J call TRBJ2-4, with 10 bases aligning to TRBD2. The CDR3 runs 17 residues. With 4 bases clipped from V and 7 bases from J, the junction kept 13 bases outside the gene matches. The CDR3 DNA follows: TGTGCCAGCAGTTCCCGAACTAGCGGGATAGGCCAGAACATTCAGTACTTC. Protein sequence: CASSSRTSGIGQNIQYF.